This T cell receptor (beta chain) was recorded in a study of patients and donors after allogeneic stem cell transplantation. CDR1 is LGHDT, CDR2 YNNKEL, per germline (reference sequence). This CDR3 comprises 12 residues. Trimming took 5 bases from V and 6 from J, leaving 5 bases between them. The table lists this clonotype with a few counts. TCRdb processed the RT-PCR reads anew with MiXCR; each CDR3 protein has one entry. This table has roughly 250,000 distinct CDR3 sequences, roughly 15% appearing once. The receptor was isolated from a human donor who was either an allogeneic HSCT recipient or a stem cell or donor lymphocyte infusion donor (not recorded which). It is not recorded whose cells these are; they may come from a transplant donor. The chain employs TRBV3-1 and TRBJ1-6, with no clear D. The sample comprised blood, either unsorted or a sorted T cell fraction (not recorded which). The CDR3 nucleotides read TGTGCCAGCAGCGCCCTTAATTCACCCCTCCACTTT. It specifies CASSALNSPLHF.